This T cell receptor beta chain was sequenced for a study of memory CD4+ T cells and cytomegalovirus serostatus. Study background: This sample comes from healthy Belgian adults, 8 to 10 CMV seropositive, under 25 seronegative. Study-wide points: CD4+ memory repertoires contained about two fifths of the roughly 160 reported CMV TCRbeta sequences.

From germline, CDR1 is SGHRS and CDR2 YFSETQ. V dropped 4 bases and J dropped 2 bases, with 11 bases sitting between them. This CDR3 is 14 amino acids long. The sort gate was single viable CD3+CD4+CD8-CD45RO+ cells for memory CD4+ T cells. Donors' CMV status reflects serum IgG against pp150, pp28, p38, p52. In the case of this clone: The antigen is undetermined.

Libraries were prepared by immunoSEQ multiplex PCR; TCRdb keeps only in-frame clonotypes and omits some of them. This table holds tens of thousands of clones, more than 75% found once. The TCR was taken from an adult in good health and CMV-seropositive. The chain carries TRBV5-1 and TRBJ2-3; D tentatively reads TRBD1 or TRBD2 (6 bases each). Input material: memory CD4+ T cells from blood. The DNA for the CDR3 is TGCGCCAGCAGCCGGGGGCATCTCACAGATACGCAGTATTTT. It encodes CASSRGHLTDTQYF.